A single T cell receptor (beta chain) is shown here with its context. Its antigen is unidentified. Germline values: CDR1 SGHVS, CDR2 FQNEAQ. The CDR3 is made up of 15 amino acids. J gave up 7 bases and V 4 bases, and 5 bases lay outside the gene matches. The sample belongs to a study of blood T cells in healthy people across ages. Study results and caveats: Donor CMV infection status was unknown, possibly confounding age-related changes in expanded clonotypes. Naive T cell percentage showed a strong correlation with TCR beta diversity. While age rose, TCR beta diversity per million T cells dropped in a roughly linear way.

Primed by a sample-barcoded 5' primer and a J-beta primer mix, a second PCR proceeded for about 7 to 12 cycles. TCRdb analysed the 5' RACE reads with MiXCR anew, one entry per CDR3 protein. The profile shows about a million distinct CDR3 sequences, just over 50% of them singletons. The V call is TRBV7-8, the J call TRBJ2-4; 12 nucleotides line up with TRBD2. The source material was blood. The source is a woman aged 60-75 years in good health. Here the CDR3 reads CASSSTSGSWNIQYF. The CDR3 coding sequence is TGTGCCAGCAGCTCGACTAGCGGGAGTTGGAACATTCAGTACTTC.